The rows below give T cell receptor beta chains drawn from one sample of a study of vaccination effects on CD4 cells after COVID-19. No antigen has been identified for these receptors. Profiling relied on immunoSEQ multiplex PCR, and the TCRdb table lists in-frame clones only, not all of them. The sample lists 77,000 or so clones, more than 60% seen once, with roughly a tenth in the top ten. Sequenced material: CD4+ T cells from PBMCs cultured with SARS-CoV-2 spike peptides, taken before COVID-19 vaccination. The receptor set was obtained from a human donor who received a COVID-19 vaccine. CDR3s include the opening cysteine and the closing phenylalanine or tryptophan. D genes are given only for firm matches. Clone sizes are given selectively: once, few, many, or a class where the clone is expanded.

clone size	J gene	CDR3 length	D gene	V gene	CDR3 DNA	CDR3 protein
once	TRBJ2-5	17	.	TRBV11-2	TGTGCCAGCAGCTTATCTGCCCAGGGCCTTACCCAAGAGACCCAGTACTTC	CASSLSAQGLTQETQYF
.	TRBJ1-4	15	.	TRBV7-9	TGTGCCAGCAGCTCTTCGGGGGGGGCGGGTGAAAAACTGTTTTTT	CASSSSGGAGEKLFF
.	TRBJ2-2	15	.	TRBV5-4	TGTGCCAGCAGCATGGGGCAGGCAACGACCGGGGAGCTGTTTTTT	CASSMGQATTGELFF
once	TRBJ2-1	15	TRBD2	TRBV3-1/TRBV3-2	TGTGCCAGCAGCCCATATAGCGGGGGGGCCAGTGAGCAGTTCTTC	CASSPYSGGASEQFF
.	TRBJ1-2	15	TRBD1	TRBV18	TGTGCCAGCTCACCACCTCGGACAGGGGACTATGGCTACACCTTC	CASSPPRTGDYGYTF
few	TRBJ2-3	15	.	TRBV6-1	TGTGCCAGCAGTGAAGGTGGCGGGCCAGGGGATACGCAGTATTTT	CASSEGGGPGDTQYF
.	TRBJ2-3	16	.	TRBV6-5	TGTGCCAGCAGTTACGGTGGGGGGGCTTTCACAGATACGCAGTATTTT	CASSYGGGAFTDTQYF
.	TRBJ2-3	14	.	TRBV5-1	TGCGCCAGCAGCTTCAGGTTTAACACAGATACGCAGTATTTT	CASSFRFNTDTQYF
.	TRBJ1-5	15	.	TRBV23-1	TGCGCCAGCAGTCAATCGAGCAGGGGCGATCAGCCCCAGCATTTT	CASSQSSRGDQPQHF
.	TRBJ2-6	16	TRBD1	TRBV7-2	TGTGCCAGCAGCTCGACAGGGCGCTCTGGGGCCAACGTCCTGACTTTC	CASSSTGRSGANVLTF
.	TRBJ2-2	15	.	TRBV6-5	TGTGCCAGCAGTTACAGGGCGGGGAACACCGGGGAGCTGTTTTTT	CASSYRAGNTGELFF
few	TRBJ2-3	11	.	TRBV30	TGTGCCTGGTTTAGCCCCTATACGCAGTATTTT	CAWFSPYTQYF
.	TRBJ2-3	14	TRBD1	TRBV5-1	TGCGCCAGCAGCCCGGGACAGCCCCCAGATACGCAGTATTTT	CASSPGQPPDTQYF
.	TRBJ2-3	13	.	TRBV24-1	TGTGCCACCAGTGATACGGCCGCCGAGGCGCAGTATTTT	CATSDTAAEAQYF
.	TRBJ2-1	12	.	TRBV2	TGTGCCAGCAGTGGAAGGGGCAATGAGCAGTTCTTC	CASSGRGNEQFF
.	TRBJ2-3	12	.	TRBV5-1	TGCGCCAGCAGCTTCAGCGGAGATACGCAGTATTTT	CASSFSGDTQYF
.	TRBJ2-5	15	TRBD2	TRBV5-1	TGCGCCAGCAGCCCTGGACTAGCGGGGGGGCAGACCCAGTACTTC	CASSPGLAGGQTQYF
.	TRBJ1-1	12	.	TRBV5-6	TGTGCCAGCAGCCCTGGATTTGATAAAGCTTTCTTT	CASSPGFDKAFF
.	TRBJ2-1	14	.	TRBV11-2	TGTGCCAGCAGCCCCACGGACTCCTACAATGAGCAGTTCTTC	CASSPTDSYNEQFF
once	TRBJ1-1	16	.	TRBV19	TGTGCCAGTAGTATGCCCGCGGGTCCGGCGAACACTGAAGCTTTCTTT	CASSMPAGPANTEAFF
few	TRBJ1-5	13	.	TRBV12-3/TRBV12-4	TGTGCCAGCACCCCCGAGGTCAATCATCCCCAGCATTTT	CASTPEVNHPQHF
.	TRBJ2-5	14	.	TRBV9	TGTGCCAGCAGCGTAGACGTGGGCCAAGAGACCCAGTACTTC	CASSVDVGQETQYF
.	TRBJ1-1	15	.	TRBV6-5	TGTGCCAGCAGTTCCCCAGGGCGGGCTGGAACTGAAGCTTTCTTT	CASSSPGRAGTEAFF
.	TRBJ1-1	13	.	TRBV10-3	TGTGCCATCACCGGGGGGCGCGGCACTGAAGCTTTCTTT	CAITGGRGTEAFF
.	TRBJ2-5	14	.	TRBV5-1	TGCGCCAGCAGCTTTGCAGGGGCGAAGGAGACCCAGTACTTC	CASSFAGAKETQYF
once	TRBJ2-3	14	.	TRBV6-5	TGTGCCAGCAGTCCGGGACACAGCACAGATACGCAGTATTTT	CASSPGHSTDTQYF
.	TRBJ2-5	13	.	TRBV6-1	TGTGCCAGCAGTGAACCCGGGCTTGAGACCCAGTACTTC	CASSEPGLETQYF
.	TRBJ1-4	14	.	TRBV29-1	TGCAGCGTTGGCCCCCAGGGTCCTAATGAAAAACTGTTTTTT	CSVGPQGPNEKLFF
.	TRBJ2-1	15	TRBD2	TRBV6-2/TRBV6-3	TGTGCCAGCAGTTCTACTGGACTAGCGGGGCTTGAGCAGTTCTTC	CASSSTGLAGLEQFF
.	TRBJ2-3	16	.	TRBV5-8	TGTGCCAGCAGCCGCACAGGGAATCATCTCACAGATACGCAGTATTTT	CASSRTGNHLTDTQYF
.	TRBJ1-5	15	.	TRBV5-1	TGCGCCAGCAGCTTGGCCTCAGGGGGCAATCAGCCCCAGCATTTT	CASSLASGGNQPQHF
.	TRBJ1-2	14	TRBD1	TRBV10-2	TGCGCCAGCACCGGACAGGGGACCAACTATGGCTACACCTTC	CASTGQGTNYGYTF
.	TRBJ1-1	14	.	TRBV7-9	TGTGCCAGCAGCCTGGGGGGGGTAAACACTGAAGCTTTCTTT	CASSLGGVNTEAFF
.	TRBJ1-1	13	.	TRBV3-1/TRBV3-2	TGTGCCAGCAGCGAGGCAGGGGTCACTGAAGCTTTCTTT	CASSEAGVTEAFF
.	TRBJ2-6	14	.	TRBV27	TGTGCCAGTGCCTGGGGGTCTGGGGCCAACGTCCTGACTTTC	CASAWGSGANVLTF
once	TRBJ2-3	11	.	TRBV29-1	TGCAGCGGTGCCAGATCAGATACGCAGTATTTT	CSGARSDTQYF
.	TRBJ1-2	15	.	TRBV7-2	TGTGCCAGCAGCTTAGCGAGCTCAGGCTACTATGGCTACACCTTC	CASSLASSGYYGYTF
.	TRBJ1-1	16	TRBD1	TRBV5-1	TGCGCCAGCAGCATGGATCCAGGGGGATTGAACACTGAAGCTTTCTTT	CASSMDPGGLNTEAFF
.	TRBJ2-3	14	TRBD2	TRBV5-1	TGCGCCAGCAGCCTAGCGGGGCCCACAGATACGCAGTATTTT	CASSLAGPTDTQYF
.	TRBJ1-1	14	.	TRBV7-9	TGTGCCAGCAGATCCTCAGGGGTTGGGACTGAAGCTTTCTTT	CASRSSGVGTEAFF
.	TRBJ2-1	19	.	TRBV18	TGTGCCAGCACCCCATCGGACGGACGATGGTTTAGGGAGCGCAATGAGCAGTTCTTC	CASTPSDGRWFRERNEQFF
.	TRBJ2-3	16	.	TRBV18	TGTGCCAGCTCACAAAATGTACGGAGAGCGACAGATACGCAGTATTTT	CASSQNVRRATDTQYF
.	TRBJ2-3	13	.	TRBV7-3	TGTGCCAGCAGCCTGGGTCGTGCGGATACGCAGTATTTT	CASSLGRADTQYF
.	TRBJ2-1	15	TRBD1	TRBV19	TGTGCCAGTAGTAAGGGACAGGGAAAGGACAATGAGCAGTTCTTC	CASSKGQGKDNEQFF
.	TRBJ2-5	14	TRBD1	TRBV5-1	TGCGCCAGCAGCTTAGGACAGGGGAAAGAGACCCAGTACTTC	CASSLGQGKETQYF
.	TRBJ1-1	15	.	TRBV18	TGTGCCAGCTCATCCACTGCAGTACCTGGGGCTGAAGCTTTCTTT	CASSSTAVPGAEAFF
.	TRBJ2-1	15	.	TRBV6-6	TGTGCCAGCAGTTACGTTCATTCTTCCTACAATGAGCAGTTCTTC	CASSYVHSSYNEQFF
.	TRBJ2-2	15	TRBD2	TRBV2	TGTGCCAGCATCCTAGCGGGCAGTATAGGCGGGGAGCTGTTTTTT	CASILAGSIGGELFF
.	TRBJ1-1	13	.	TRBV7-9	TGTGCCAGCAGCATACAGGGTAACACTGAAGCTTTCTTT	CASSIQGNTEAFF